This TCR beta chain was identified during a study of control samples from healthy donors and cancer patients. The ends lost 0 bases at V and 6 bases at J; junction bases unmatched: 6. Germline V gene lookup returns CDR1 SGHDT and CDR2 YYEEEE. The CDR3 sequence is 15 residues long. Profiled with immunoSEQ multiplex PCR; TCRdb holds only in-frame clones, not every one. The sample table includes approximately 190,000 clones. The V and J genes are TRBV5-6 and TRBJ1-2; 9 nucleotides match TRBD1. The origin of this receptor is a woman between 25 and 40 years old in good health. Source material: blood. CDR3 bases: TGTGCCAGCAGCTTGGAAGGGACAGGGAGGAATGGCTACACCTTC. It translates to CASSLEGTGRNGYTF.